One sample yielded the 16 T cell receptor beta chains listed below, sequenced in a study of blood T cell repertoires in COVID-19. Some clones are missing from TCRdb's copy, which holds only in-frame ones; the method was immunoSEQ multiplex PCR. The repertoire holds roughly 45,000 clones, more than 80% seen once, with roughly 0.99% in the top ten. Sequencing was done on a sample of peripheral blood. The receptor set was obtained from a man in his 60s with COVID-19, enrolled during active disease.

This chain links TRBV5-1 with TRBJ2-3; 9 nucleotides align to TRBD2. V shed 5 bases and J 3 bases; nucleotides not matched to a gene: 7. The CDR3 is made up of 15 amino acids. Germline V gene data show CDR1 as SGHRS and CDR2 as YFSETQ. This CDR3 reads CASREDSGRTDTQYF. CDR3 DNA sequence: TGCGCCAGCAGAGAGGATAGCGGGAGAACAGATACGCAGTATTTT.

The genes are TRBV30 and TRBJ2-2; TRBD1 matches 10 bases. Germline CDR1 reads GTSNPN; CDR2 reads SVGIG (reference sequence). Trimming cost V 7 bases and J 6 bases; bases outside gene matches: 14. The CDR3 loop spans 16 amino acids. The CDR3 nucleotides read TGTGCCTCATTTCTTCCGGGACAGGGGATCGCCGGGGAGCTGTTTTTT. Amino acids: CASFLPGQGIAGELFF. Full variable domain (outside the CDR3, taken from reference TRBV30 and TRBJ2-2): SQTIHQWPATLVQPVGSPLSLECTVEGTSNPNLYWYRQAAGRGLQLLFYSVGIGQISSEVPQNLSASRPQDRQFILSSKKLLLSDSGFYLCASFLPGQGIAGELFFGEGSRLTVL.

The V and J genes are TRBV7-6 and TRBJ2-1, with TRBD2 identical over 11 bases. Germline V gene data show CDR1 as SGHVS and CDR2 as FNYEAQ. J was trimmed by 8 bases and V by 5 bases; bases with no gene match: 11. The length of the CDR3 is 16 residues. The DNA of the CDR3 is TGTGCCAGCAGCCTGCAACTAGCGGGGGCCATGGATGAGCAGTTCTTC. Amino acid sequence: CASSLQLAGAMDEQFF.

This chain connects TRBV4-1 to TRBJ1-6; 7 bases agree with TRBD1. The length of the CDR3 is 15 residues. Losses at the gene ends were 8 bases for V and 7 bases for J; bases not matched to a gene: 11. Germline lookup yields CDR1 MGHRA and CDR2 YSYEKL. CDR3 bases: TGCGCCAGCGGCCTAGGGGACAGACCGAATTCACCCCTCCACTTT. This gives the protein CASGLGDRPNSPLHF.

The rearrangement uses TRBV19 and TRBJ2-7; tentatively, D is TRBD2 (6 bases). Per the germline V gene, CDR1 is LNHDA and CDR2 is SQIVND (reference sequence). The CDR3 length is 16 residues. The germline V and J ends were trimmed by 5 bases and 2 bases, with 19 bases remaining between them. The CDR3 region is CASSWIAGRRPYEQYF. CDR3 coding DNA: TGTGCCAGTAGTTGGATCGCGGGAAGGAGACCCTACGAGCAGTACTTC.

The CDR3 nucleotides read TGTGCCAGCAGTTACTATCTGCCAGGGAACTATGGCTACACCTTC. The encoded protein is CASSYYLPGNYGYTF. This chain links TRBV6-5 with TRBJ1-2, with D perhaps matching TRBD1 (5 bases). Trimming pared 1 base from V and 2 bases from J, leaving 11 bases between. This CDR3 spans 15 amino acids. CDR1 is MNHEY and CDR2 is SVGAGI in the germline V gene.

Only one count was recorded for this clone. V is TRBV7-3 and J is TRBJ2-3; possible D gene TRBD1, 6 bases. CDR3 size: 14 residues. CDR1 and CDR2 (germline): SGHTA, FQGTGA. V lost 0 bases and J lost 4, with 8 bases in between. DNA for the CDR3: TGTGCCAGCAGCTTAACTTCAGGGGCAGATACGCAGTATTTT. This translates into CASSLTSGADTQYF.

This chain connects TRBV5-6 to TRBJ2-2, with 11 bases fitting TRBD2. The CDR3 is made up of 16 amino acids. The germline V gene has CDR1 SGHDT and CDR2 YYEEEE. J gave up 3 bases and V 4 bases, and 5 bases lay outside the gene matches. This CDR3 reads CASSQLAGVDTGELFF. The CDR3 DNA reads TGTGCCAGCAGCCAACTAGCGGGAGTGGACACCGGGGAGCTGTTTTTT.

This clone was counted a single time. This sequence joins TRBV7-3 and TRBJ2-3; TRBD1 matches at 7 bases. Trimming cost V 5 bases and J 0 bases; bases outside gene matches: 8. The CDR3 length is 16 residues. The germline gives CDR1 SGHTA, CDR2 FQGTGA. The CDR3 loop is CASSPTTGKSTDTQYF. The CDR3 DNA reads as TGTGCCAGCAGCCCAACGACAGGGAAAAGCACAGATACGCAGTATTTT.

The rearrangement links TRBV6-2 or TRBV6-3 to TRBJ2-7; possible D gene TRBD1, 6 bases. This CDR3 is 17 amino acids long. Deletions cut 2 bases from V and 0 bases from J, with 17 bases between. Germline CDR1 and CDR2: MNHEY and SVGEGT. The CDR3 reads CASSYGPGHSFSYEQYF. The CDR3 DNA follows: TGTGCCAGCAGTTACGGCCCGGGACACAGTTTCTCCTACGAGCAGTACTTC.

V is TRBV5-4 and J is TRBJ1-2; possible D gene TRBD1, 5 bases. Germline-derived CDR1 and CDR2 are SGHNT and YYREEE (reference sequence). The V end lost 0 bases, the J end lost 3 bases, and 6 bases lay between the germline ends. The length of the CDR3 is 13 residues. The CDR3: CASSLGRDYGYTF. In DNA form, the CDR3 reads TGTGCCAGCAGCTTGGGCAGGGACTATGGCTACACCTTC.

The rearrangement links TRBV18 to TRBJ2-5, with a weak D call TRBD2 (5 bases). This CDR3 spans 13 amino acids. Germline CDR1 KGHSH, CDR2 LQKENI. V lost 4 bases and J lost 2, with 8 bases in between. CDR3 bases: TGTGCCAGCTCACGAGGGTTACAAGAGACCCAGTACTTC. Its protein is CASSRGLQETQYF.

In its sample, this clone was seen once. The gene calls are TRBV7-2 and TRBJ2-7, with 8 bases identical to TRBD1. The CDR3 is 15 residues long. Unmatched junction bases numbered 11, after V lost 4 bases and J lost 6 bases. Germline loops: CDR1 SGHTA, CDR2 FQGNSA. The CDR3 DNA is TGTGCCAGCAGCTCTCATGGACAGGGAAGGGGCGAGCAGTACTTC. This encodes CASSSHGQGRGEQYF.

The rearrangement uses TRBV7-3 and TRBJ1-1; D remains unclear. Per the germline V gene, CDR1 is SGHTA and CDR2 is FQGTGA. V gave up 8 bases and J gave up 2 bases, with 15 bases separating them. CDR3 length: 14 residues. The CDR3 reads CASGTGIPNTEAFF. CDR3 in DNA: TGTGCCAGCGGCACCGGGATCCCTAACACTGAAGCTTTCTTT.

This clone turned up a few times. Compared with germline, one end of the junction differs, possibly owing to a read error. This chain's CDR3 is CASHTGGPSSEQYF. DNA of the CDR3: TGTGCCAGCCACACGGGGGGGCCCTCCTCCGAGCAGTACTTC. V is TRBV5-4 and J is TRBJ2-7, with 8 positions matching TRBD2. The CDR3 is 14 amino acids. Per germline, CDR1 SGHNT and CDR2 YYREEE (reference sequence).

V gene TRBV7-2 combines with J gene TRBJ2-1; tentatively, D is TRBD2 (5 bases). The ends were cut back, 1 base at V and 7 bases at J, with 14 bases in the middle. CDR3 length: 15 residues. Per germline, CDR1 SGHTA and CDR2 FQGNSA. In DNA form, the CDR3 reads TGTGCCAGCAGCTTAGTTAGTGGAGGAAGGAATGAGCAGTTCTTC. As protein: CASSLVSGGRNEQFF.